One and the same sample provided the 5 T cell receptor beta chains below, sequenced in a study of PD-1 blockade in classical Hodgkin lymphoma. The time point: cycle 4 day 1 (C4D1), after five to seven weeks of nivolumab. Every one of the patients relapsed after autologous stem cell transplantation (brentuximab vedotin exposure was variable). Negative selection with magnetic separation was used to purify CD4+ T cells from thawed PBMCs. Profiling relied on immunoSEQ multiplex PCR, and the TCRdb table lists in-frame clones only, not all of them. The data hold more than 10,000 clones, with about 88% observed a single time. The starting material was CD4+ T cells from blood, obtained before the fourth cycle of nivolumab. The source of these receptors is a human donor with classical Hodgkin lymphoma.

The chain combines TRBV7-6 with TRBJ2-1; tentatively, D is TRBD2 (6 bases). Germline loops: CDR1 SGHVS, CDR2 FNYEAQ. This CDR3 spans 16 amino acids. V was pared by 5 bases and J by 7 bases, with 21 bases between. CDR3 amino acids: CASSPLGLRFRNEQFF. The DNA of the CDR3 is TGTGCCAGCAGCCCGCTGGGACTTAGGTTTAGGAATGAGCAGTTCTTC.

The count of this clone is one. The CDR3 here is CASSQTQGSGNTIYF. The CDR3 nucleotides read TGTGCCAGCAGCCAAACCCAGGGTTCCGGAAACACCATATATTTT. This sequence joins TRBV14 and TRBJ1-3; D possibly corresponds to TRBD1 (5 bases). This CDR3 comprises 15 residues. V was trimmed by 2 bases and J by 4 bases, leaving 12 bases between them. Looked up from germline, CDR1 is SGHDN and CDR2 is FVKESK.

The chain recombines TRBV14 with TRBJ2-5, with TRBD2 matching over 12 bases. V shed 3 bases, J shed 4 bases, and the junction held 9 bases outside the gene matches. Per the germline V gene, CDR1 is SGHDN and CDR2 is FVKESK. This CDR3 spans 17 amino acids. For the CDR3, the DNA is TGTGCCAGCAGCCAGCCGACTAGCGGGAGAAGGAGAGAGACCCAGTACTTC. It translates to CASSQPTSGRRRETQYF. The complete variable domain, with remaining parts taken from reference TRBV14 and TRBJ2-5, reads EAGVTQFPSHSVIEKGQTVTLRCDPISGHDNLYWYRRVMGKEIKFLLHFVKESKQDESGMPNNRFLAERTGGTYSTLKVQPAELEDSGVYFCASSQPTSGRRRETQYFGPGTRLLVL.

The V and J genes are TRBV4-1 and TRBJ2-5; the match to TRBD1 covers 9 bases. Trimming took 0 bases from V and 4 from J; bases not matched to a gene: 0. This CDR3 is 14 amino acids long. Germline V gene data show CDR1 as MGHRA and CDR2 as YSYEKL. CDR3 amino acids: CASSQEGQGETQYF. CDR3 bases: TGCGCCAGCAGCCAAGAGGGACAGGGAGAGACCCAGTACTTC.

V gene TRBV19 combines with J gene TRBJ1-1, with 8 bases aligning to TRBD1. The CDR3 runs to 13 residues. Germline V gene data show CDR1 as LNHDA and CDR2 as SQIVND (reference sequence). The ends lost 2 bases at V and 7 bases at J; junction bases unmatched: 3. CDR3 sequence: CASSITTGGEAFF. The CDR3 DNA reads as TGTGCCAGTAGTATAACCACAGGGGGTGAAGCTTTCTTT.